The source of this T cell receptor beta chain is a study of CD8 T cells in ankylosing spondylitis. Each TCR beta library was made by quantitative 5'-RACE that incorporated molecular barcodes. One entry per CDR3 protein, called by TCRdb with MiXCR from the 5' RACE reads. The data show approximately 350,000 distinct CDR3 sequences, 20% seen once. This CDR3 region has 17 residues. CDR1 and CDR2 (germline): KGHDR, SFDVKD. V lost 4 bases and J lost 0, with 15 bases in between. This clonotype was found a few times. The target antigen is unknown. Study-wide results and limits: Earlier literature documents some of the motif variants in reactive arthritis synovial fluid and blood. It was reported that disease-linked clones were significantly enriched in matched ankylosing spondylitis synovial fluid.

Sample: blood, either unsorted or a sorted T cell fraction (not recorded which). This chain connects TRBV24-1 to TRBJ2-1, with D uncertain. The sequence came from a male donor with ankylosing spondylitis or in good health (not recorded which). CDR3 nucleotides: TGTGCCACCAGTGACCTCCCACAGAAAAGCTCCTACAATGAGCAGTTCTTC. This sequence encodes CATSDLPQKSSYNEQFF.